The rows below give T cell receptor beta chains drawn from one sample of a study of T cell responses to AZD1222 COVID-19 vaccine. The data were produced by immunoSEQ multiplex PCR, yet TCRdb's version contains in-frame clones alone and is incomplete. Here the sample spans around 100,000 clones, around 83% being singletons. The input for sequencing was peripheral blood, taken on day 0 of AZD1222 vaccination. All receptors derive from an adult in good health. Each CDR3 is given with its conserved first and last residue. A D gene is named only where the DNA matches it firmly. Where a row states a size, it is once, few, many or the class of an expanded clone; other rows omit it.

J: TRBJ1-2
D: TRBD1
size: -
V: TRBV7-2
DNA: TGTGCCAGCAGCCAAGGACAGGGGGGCTATGGCTACACCTTC
CDR3: CASSQGQGGYGYTF

J: TRBJ1-1
D: -
size: -
V: TRBV3-1/TRBV3-2
DNA: TGTGCCAGCGGCAGCGGGGCAAGCACTGAAGCTTTCTTT
CDR3: CASGSGASTEAFF

J: TRBJ2-5
D: -
size: -
V: TRBV28
DNA: TGTGCCAGCAGTGACCCCTCGCGGGCCCAAGAGACCCAGTACTTC
CDR3: CASSDPSRAQETQYF

J: TRBJ1-1
D: -
size: -
V: TRBV3-1/TRBV3-2
DNA: TGTGCCAGCAGCCAAGGACATTTGAACACTGAAGCTTTCTTT
CDR3: CASSQGHLNTEAFF

J: TRBJ1-1
D: -
size: -
V: TRBV14
DNA: TGTGCCAGCAGCCAGGGATGGGGCCGGGCCACTGAAGCTTTCTTT
CDR3: CASSQGWGRATEAFF

J: TRBJ1-6
D: TRBD1
size: -
V: TRBV4-2
DNA: TGTGCCAGCAGCCAAGATAGGGGGCAGAATAATAATTCACCCCTCCACTTT
CDR3: CASSQDRGQNNNSPLHF

J: TRBJ1-2
D: TRBD1
size: -
V: TRBV5-5
DNA: TGTGCCAGCAAATTCTTGACAGGGGGCGCGTCGGGCTACACCTTC
CDR3: CASKFLTGGASGYTF

J: TRBJ2-5
D: -
size: -
V: TRBV3-1/TRBV3-2
DNA: TGTGCCAGCAGCCCAAGTCAGATTGGTAAGACCCAGTACTTC
CDR3: CASSPSQIGKTQYF

J: TRBJ2-7
D: -
size: -
V: TRBV7-2
DNA: TGTGCCAGCAGCTTAGAGTGGCACCAATCCTACGAGCAGTACTTC
CDR3: CASSLEWHQSYEQYF

J: TRBJ2-7
D: -
size: -
V: TRBV5-1
DNA: TGCGCCAGCAGCTTGGACCCTACGCCGTCCTACGAGCAGTACTTC
CDR3: CASSLDPTPSYEQYF

J: TRBJ2-2
D: -
size: -
V: TRBV19
DNA: TGTGCCAGTAGTATTTACGGGGAGCTGTTTTTT
CDR3: CASSIYGELFF

J: TRBJ2-3
D: -
size: -
V: TRBV7-9
DNA: TGTGCCAGCAGCTTAGTTAAATCCACAGATACGCAGTATTTT
CDR3: CASSLVKSTDTQYF

J: TRBJ1-4
D: -
size: -
V: TRBV3-1/TRBV3-2
DNA: TGTGCCAGCAGCCAAGACTTGGGCGGTGAAAAACTGTTTTTT
CDR3: CASSQDLGGEKLFF

J: TRBJ1-2
D: TRBD1
size: few
V: TRBV4-3
DNA: TGCGCCAGCAGCCAAGATACTACAGGGGCTCGGGGCTACACCTTC
CDR3: CASSQDTTGARGYTF

J: TRBJ2-5
D: -
size: -
V: TRBV4-3
DNA: TGCGCCAGCAGCCAAGATCGAGCTTCCCAGACCCAGTACTTC
CDR3: CASSQDRASQTQYF

J: TRBJ1-1
D: -
size: -
V: TRBV7-2
DNA: TGTGCCAGCAGCTTAGCGTGGGAGGGGGGTGCTTTCTTT
CDR3: CASSLAWEGGAFF

J: TRBJ1-5
D: -
size: -
V: TRBV6-5
DNA: TGTGCCACTTTGAGTGGACAGCCCCAGCATTTT
CDR3: CATLSGQPQHF

J: TRBJ1-2
D: -
size: -
V: TRBV6-1
DNA: TGTGCCAGCAGTGAAGCCACAGGGAAGGAGGGCTACACCTTC
CDR3: CASSEATGKEGYTF

J: TRBJ1-6
D: -
size: -
V: TRBV6-4
DNA: TGTGCCAGCAGAGAGACCTTGGATTCACCCCTCCACTTT
CDR3: CASRETLDSPLHF

J: TRBJ1-2
D: TRBD1
size: once
V: TRBV5-1
DNA: TGCGCCAGCAGCTTGGGGACAGGAGCGACCTATGGCTACACCTTC
CDR3: CASSLGTGATYGYTF

J: TRBJ2-3
D: TRBD2
size: -
V: TRBV6-1
DNA: TGTGCCAGCAGTGGAGGACTAGCGGGTCGTATCACAGATACGCAGTATTTT
CDR3: CASSGGLAGRITDTQYF

J: TRBJ1-2
D: TRBD1
size: -
V: TRBV9
DNA: TGTGCCAGCAGCGAACAGGGGGTAGGTGGCTACACCTTC
CDR3: CASSEQGVGGYTF

J: TRBJ2-2
D: -
size: -
V: TRBV11-3
DNA: TGTGCCAGCAGCAAGCGGACGGACACCGGGGAGCTGTTTTTT
CDR3: CASSKRTDTGELFF

J: TRBJ2-1
D: TRBD1
size: -
V: TRBV5-4
DNA: TGTGCCAGCAGCGGGACGACAGGGTCCCATGAGCAGTTCTTC
CDR3: CASSGTTGSHEQFF

J: TRBJ1-1
D: -
size: -
V: TRBV10-3
DNA: TGTGCCATCAGTGACTCTCGGGGTTTGCCTGAAGCTTTCTTT
CDR3: CAISDSRGLPEAFF

J: TRBJ2-7
D: TRBD2
size: -
V: TRBV5-4
DNA: TGTGCCAGCAGCTTGGGGGCCGGCGGGGGTCTCTACGAGCAGTACTTC
CDR3: CASSLGAGGGLYEQYF

J: TRBJ1-3
D: -
size: once
V: TRBV19
DNA: TGTGCCAGTAGCCCGACAAGTGGAAACACCATATATTTT
CDR3: CASSPTSGNTIYF

J: TRBJ2-3
D: -
size: -
V: TRBV19
DNA: TGTGCCAGTAGTCCACCAGGGGCCGGCACAGATACGCAGTATTTT
CDR3: CASSPPGAGTDTQYF

J: TRBJ1-2
D: -
size: -
V: TRBV28
DNA: TGTGCCAGCAGTCCCCCGGCCTATGGCTACACCTTC
CDR3: CASSPPAYGYTF

J: TRBJ2-3
D: -
size: -
V: TRBV9
DNA: TGTGCCAGCAGCCAGGGAGGAACAGATACGCAGTATTTT
CDR3: CASSQGGTDTQYF

J: TRBJ2-1
D: -
size: -
V: TRBV27
DNA: TGTGCCAGCAGTCCGTGGGGGTACAATGAGCAGTTCTTC
CDR3: CASSPWGYNEQFF

J: TRBJ1-4
D: -
size: -
V: TRBV7-9
DNA: TGTGCCAGCAGCTTAGGCAGGGGCGGAGAAAAACTGTTTTTT
CDR3: CASSLGRGGEKLFF

J: TRBJ1-4
D: -
size: -
V: TRBV19
DNA: TGTGCCAGTAGTGTCCGGAGACAGAATGAAAAACTGTTTTTT
CDR3: CASSVRRQNEKLFF

J: TRBJ2-7
D: -
size: -
V: TRBV6-2/TRBV6-3
DNA: TGTGCCAGCAGTTACTCGACTGCGGCGTACGAGCAGTACTTC
CDR3: CASSYSTAAYEQYF

J: TRBJ1-1
D: TRBD1
size: -
V: TRBV28
DNA: TGTGCCAGCACCCTTTTGGACAGGGGCGTCTCTGAAGCTTTCTTT
CDR3: CASTLLDRGVSEAFF

J: TRBJ2-2
D: -
size: -
V: TRBV7-6
DNA: TGTGCCAGCAGCCGTTGGGCAGGGTCGAACACCGGGGAGCTGTTTTTT
CDR3: CASSRWAGSNTGELFF

J: TRBJ1-4
D: -
size: -
V: TRBV7-9
DNA: TGTGCCAGCAGCCACACGGAGGAAAAACTGTTTTTT
CDR3: CASSHTEEKLFF

J: TRBJ2-1
D: -
size: -
V: TRBV3-1/TRBV3-2
DNA: TGTGCCAGCAGCCGTCAGGGGTTCTATGAGCAGTTCTTC
CDR3: CASSRQGFYEQFF

J: TRBJ1-1
D: -
size: -
V: TRBV6-5
DNA: TGTGCCAGCAGTAACCGAGGGGGGGGGACTGAAGCTTTCTTT
CDR3: CASSNRGGGTEAFF